This passage covers 19 T cell receptor beta chains from one sample sequenced in a study of identical twins. TCRdb fed the 5' RACE reads into MiXCR, producing one record per CDR3 protein. The sample includes under 300,000 distinct CDR3 sequences, about an eighth of them seen just once. The data also belong to a second study, concerning yellow fever vaccine responses in identical twins.

The sequencing sample was made of memory (CD45RO+) T cells sorted from blood. All receptors derive from a woman aged 18-29 years in good health.

This clonotype has just a few counts. Relative to the germline gene, one junction end is altered; a read error may explain this. This chain uses TRBV7-7 with TRBJ2-5; 10 bases are shared with TRBD2. The germline V gene encodes CDR1 SSHAT and CDR2 FNYEAQ (reference sequence). The CDR3 contains 16 residues. CDR3 sequence: CASSQGTSEIQETQYF. The CDR3, as DNA: TGTGCTAGCAGCCAAGGGACTAGCGAAATCCAAGAGACCCAGTACTTC.

The V and J genes are TRBV5-1 and TRBJ2-7; D not certain. Germline lookup yields CDR1 SGHRS and CDR2 YFSETQ. The CDR3 is 15 residues long. Trimming stripped 2 bases from V and 3 bases from J, with 15 bases between. The CDR3 region has the DNA TGCGCCAGCAGCTTAGGCACCGTCAACAGCTACGAGCAGTACTTC. It is translated as CASSLGTVNSYEQYF.

The rearrangement uses TRBV10-3 and TRBJ2-1; D call uncertain. The CDR3 contains 15 residues. Looked up from germline, CDR1 is ENHRY and CDR2 is SYGVKD. V lost 0 bases and J lost 8, with 14 bases in between. This CDR3 is CAISESGSRGDEQFF. The CDR3 region has the DNA TGTGCCATCAGTGAGTCGGGGTCCCGAGGCGATGAGCAGTTCTTC.

The V call is TRBV15, the J call TRBJ2-5, with 10 bases fitting TRBD1. With V trimmed by 0 bases and J by 5 bases, 6 bases remained unmatched. Germline V gene lookup returns CDR1 LNHNV and CDR2 YYDKDF (reference sequence). CDR3 length equals 16 residues. In DNA, the CDR3 is TGTGCCACCAGCAGAGAGGCGACAGGGGGCGCGGAGACCCAGTACTTC. Translated: CATSREATGGAETQYF.

This clonotype was found a few times. V is TRBV10-3 and J is TRBJ2-2; TRBD1 or TRBD2 may be the D gene (5 bases each). This CDR3 has 16 amino acids. Germline V lookup: CDR1 ENHRY, CDR2 SYGVKD. The V and J ends lost 10 bases and 3 bases respectively, with 21 bases between them. CDR3 protein: CATRGRSGQDTGELFF. In DNA, the CDR3 is TGTGCCACCCGGGGCCGGTCAGGACAAGACACCGGGGAGCTGTTTTTT.

This clonotype has only a few counts. The chain carries TRBV18 and TRBJ2-1; a possible D gene is TRBD2 (6 bases). The germline V and J ends were trimmed by 3 bases and 5 bases, with 8 bases remaining between them. Germline V gene data show CDR1 as KGHSH and CDR2 as LQKENI. The CDR3 runs to 13 residues. CDR3 bases: TGTGCCAGCTCACCGACTAGGGACAATGAGCAGTTCTTC. Protein product: CASSPTRDNEQFF.

The V and J genes are TRBV28 and TRBJ2-7; no clear D. The V and J ends lost 7 bases and 6 bases respectively, with 16 bases between them. CDR1 is MDHEN and CDR2 is SYDVKM in the germline V gene. CDR3 length: 13 amino acids. This CDR3 reads CASTSQVWVEQYF. The DNA for the CDR3 is TGTGCCAGCACATCCCAGGTCTGGGTCGAGCAGTACTTC. Combining the CDR3 with reference TRBV28 and TRBJ2-7 gives the whole variable domain DVKVTQSSRYLVKRTGEKVFLECVQDMDHENMFWYRQDPGLGLRLIYFSYDVKMKEKGDIPEGYSVSREKKERFSLILESASTNQTSMYLCASTSQVWVEQYFGPGTRLTVT.

This clonotype occurred a few times. The CDR3 sequence is CASSLVRGRTSASPSSYNEQFF. The CDR3 DNA reads as TGTGCCAGCAGCCTAGTAAGGGGGCGGACTAGCGCTTCCCCGAGCTCCTACAATGAGCAGTTCTTC. This chain joins TRBV7-2 and TRBJ2-1; 9 bases fit TRBD2. Germline CDR1 is SGHTA and CDR2 is FQGNSA. The CDR3 is 22 amino acids. V lost 5 bases and J lost 0; bases outside the gene matches: 23.

This sequence joins TRBV7-2 and TRBJ2-3; 12 bases fit TRBD1. The CDR3 has 17 residues. After removal of 5 bases from V and 4 bases from J, the junction contained 10 bases not matched to a gene. Germline loops: CDR1 SGHTA, CDR2 FQGNSA. CDR3 in DNA: TGTGCCAGCAGCCCCACCGGGGGACAGGGGGCTGCAGATACGCAGTATTTT. Translation gives CASSPTGGQGAADTQYF.

This clonotype was recorded many times. The chain links TRBV19 to TRBJ2-1, with 13 bases identical to TRBD2. The CDR3 loop spans 14 amino acids. In germline, CDR1 is LNHDA, CDR2 SQIVND (reference sequence). V was pared by 8 bases and J by 6 bases, with 4 bases of the junction left unmatched. The CDR3 spells CASVGTSGTNEQFF. The DNA for the CDR3 is TGTGCCAGTGTGGGGACTAGCGGGACCAATGAGCAGTTCTTC.

This clonotype was seen repeatedly, ten times or more. V gene TRBV7-9 combines with J gene TRBJ1-1; unclear D gene. V shed 11 bases and J shed 11 bases, with 12 bases lying between them. The CDR3 has 9 residues. Germline values: CDR1 SEHNR, CDR2 FQNEAQ (reference sequence). The CDR3 bases are TGTGCCCTCAACTACGAGGCTTTCTTT. Translation: CALNYEAFF.

The chain joins TRBV7-2 to TRBJ2-1, with unresolved D. The CDR3 contains 16 residues. The V and J ends lost 4 bases and 0 bases respectively, with 13 bases between them. CDR1 is SGHTA and CDR2 is FQGNSA in the germline V gene. The CDR3, as DNA: TGTGCCAGCAGCTCCGACTCGGCGAGCTCCTACAATGAGCAGTTCTTC. It encodes CASSSDSASSYNEQFF.

This clonotype was counted at least ten times. This sequence joins TRBV12-3 or TRBV12-4 and TRBJ1-6; D is perhaps TRBD1 (6 bases). The length of the CDR3 is 15 residues. V lost 7 bases to trimming and J lost 0 bases, with 10 bases between them. The CDR3 spells CASITGSSYNSPLHF. In nucleotides, the CDR3 is TGTGCCAGCATTACAGGGAGCTCCTATAATTCACCCCTCCACTTT.

The gene calls are TRBV20-1 and TRBJ2-1; tentative D call: TRBD2 (7 bases). The CDR3 sequence is 12 residues long. CDR1 and CDR2 (germline): DFQATT, SNEGSKA (reference sequence). Between the trimmed V and J ends, which lost 1 base and 9 bases, there was a span of 10 bases. Here the CDR3 DNA reads TGCAGTGCTAGAGGGGAGGGGGGTGAGCAGTTCTTC. This gives the protein CSARGEGGEQFF.

In its sample, this clonotype was seen a few times. J is TRBJ2-6 and V is TRBV7-3; 10 bases align to TRBD2. The V gene's germline CDR1 is SGHTA and CDR2 FQGTGA. The CDR3 length is 18 residues. With 2 bases clipped from V and 0 bases from J, the junction kept 4 bases outside the gene matches. The CDR3, as DNA: TGTGCCAGCAGCTTACTCCCTAGCGGGAGCTCTGGGGCCAACGTCCTGACTTTC. As protein: CASSLLPSGSSGANVLTF.

This clonotype was picked up a small number of times. The J gene is TRBJ2-3, the V gene TRBV3-1; D call uncertain. CDR3 length: 15 amino acids. Germline CDR1 reads LGHDT; CDR2 reads YNNKEL (reference sequence). With 1 base removed from V and 2 bases from J, the gap between germline ends came to 10 bases. The CDR3 reads CASSQGRFSTDTQYF. In DNA form, the CDR3 reads TGTGCCAGCAGCCAAGGCAGGTTCTCCACAGATACGCAGTATTTT.

Only a few counts were recorded for this clonotype. This chain connects TRBV20-1 to TRBJ2-7, with TRBD2 identical over 9 bases. J was trimmed by 2 bases and V by 6 bases; bases with no gene match: 5. CDR1 is DFQATT, CDR2 SNEGSKA, per germline (reference sequence). CDR3 length equals 13 residues. The CDR3 DNA reads TGCAGTGCAAAGGGACTAGCCGCCTACGAGCAGTACTTC. Translation: CSAKGLAAYEQYF.

The chain recombines TRBV28 with TRBJ2-7; TRBD1 might be the D (6 bases). Germline CDR1 is MDHEN and CDR2 is SYDVKM. The CDR3 has 14 amino acids. The V and J ends lost 5 bases and 6 bases respectively, with 17 bases between them. In nucleotides, the CDR3 is TGTGCCAGCAGTCCCTTAAGACAGGAAGGCGAGCAGTACTTC. Protein product: CASSPLRQEGEQYF.

This clonotype was seen ten or more times. The rearrangement joins TRBV12-3 or TRBV12-4 to TRBJ2-1, with 7 bases that match TRBD2. With V trimmed by 6 bases and J by 6 bases, 8 bases remained unmatched. This CDR3 comprises 14 residues. The CDR3 DNA is TGTGCCAGCAGGATTGGACTAGGGAGCAATGAGCAGTTCTTC. It encodes CASRIGLGSNEQFF.